These T cell receptor beta chains were read from a single sample in a study of blood T cell repertoires in COVID-19. Sequencing used immunoSEQ multiplex PCR; TCRdb keeps in-frame clones, though not all of them. Of about 140,000 clones listed, roughly four fifths are singletons. Material for sequencing was peripheral blood. The receptors derive from a man of 80 years or more with acute or convalescent COVID-19. CDR3s include the opening cysteine and the closing phenylalanine or tryptophan. The D gene is left open where the match is weak. Expanded clones get a size class; other rows say once, few or many, or leave the size out.

TRBD1 | TRBJ2-7 | TRBV13 | . | 15 | TGTGCCAGCAGCCCGGACAGGGGGCTCTCCTACGAGCAGTACTTC | CASSPDRGLSYEQYF
. | TRBJ1-1 | TRBV7-9 | . | 15 | TGTGCCAGCAGCCCGACAGTTGGGGGCAACGCTGAAGCTTTCTTT | CASSPTVGGNAEAFF
. | TRBJ1-3 | TRBV19 | many | 17 | TGTGCCAGTAGTATACCCGGCGGGACCAGCTCTGGAAACACCATATATTTT | CASSIPGGTSSGNTIYF
. | TRBJ2-7 | TRBV11-2 | . | 17 | TGTGCCAGCAGCTTAGCCGGGGCTACAGGGCAGTACTACGAGCAGTACTTC | CASSLAGATGQYYEQYF
. | TRBJ1-2 | TRBV6-2/TRBV6-3 | . | 16 | TGTGCCAGCAGCCGCGGGACGGTGATCACTAACTATGGCTACACCTTC | CASSRGTVITNYGYTF
TRBD1 | TRBJ2-7 | TRBV6-5 | . | 13 | TGTGCCAGCAGGAACAGACAGGGCTACGAGCAGTACTTC | CASRNRQGYEQYF
TRBD2 | TRBJ2-2 | TRBV28 | . | 19 | TGTGCCAGCAGTAGCGGGAGGCTAGCGGGGGGCAACCGGGCCGGGGAGCTGTTTTTT | CASSSGRLAGGNRAGELFF
. | TRBJ2-7 | TRBV7-8 | . | 15 | TGTGCCAGCAGCTTAGGGCCCGGGATGGTCTACGAGCAGTACTTC | CASSLGPGMVYEQYF
. | TRBJ2-7 | TRBV7-2 | . | 14 | TGTGCCAGCAGCTTAGCCACAGCATCGTTCGAGCAGTACTTC | CASSLATASFEQYF
TRBD2 | TRBJ2-7 | TRBV28 | . | 17 | TGTGCCAGCAGTTTAGCGGGGGGCGGACATAGGTCCTACGAGCAGTACTTC | CASSLAGGGHRSYEQYF
TRBD1 | TRBJ1-2 | TRBV9 | . | 13 | TGTGCCAGCAGCGCAAGACAGGGGTTCGGCTACACCTTC | CASSARQGFGYTF
. | TRBJ2-7 | TRBV7-9 | few | 16 | TGTGCCAGCAGCCAGCCCAGGATGGGGCCCTACTACGAGCAGTACTTC | CASSQPRMGPYYEQYF
. | TRBJ1-6 | TRBV10-3 | once | 17 | TGTGCCATCAGTGAGTCCAAACCAGGGCCCGTAAATTCACCCCTCCACTTT | CAISESKPGPVNSPLHF
. | TRBJ2-5 | TRBV5-1 | . | 12 | TGCGCCAGCAGCTCCAGCGGCGAGACCCAGTACTTC | CASSSSGETQYF
. | TRBJ2-3 | TRBV5-1 | . | 14 | TGCGCCAGCAGCCCTACGACTAGCACAGATACGCAGTATTTT | CASSPTTSTDTQYF
. | TRBJ1-2 | TRBV4-1 | . | 15 | TGCGCCAGCAGCCACCCCGGGCGGGGGGTCTATGGCTACACCTTC | CASSHPGRGVYGYTF
. | TRBJ2-5 | TRBV7-2 | once | 16 | TGTGCCAGCAGCTTAGCTGGGGGCCTAGGGGGAGAGACCCAGTACTTC | CASSLAGGLGGETQYF
. | TRBJ2-7 | TRBV3-1/TRBV3-2 | . | 15 | TGTGCCAGCAGCCAATCACCCCCCGATAGTGGCGAGCAGTACTTC | CASSQSPPDSGEQYF
. | TRBJ2-7 | TRBV7-2 | . | 14 | TGTGCCAGCAGCTTGGGGGGGCTCTCCTACGAGCAGTACTTC | CASSLGGLSYEQYF
TRBD1 | TRBJ1-4 | TRBV4-3 | . | 15 | TGCGCCAGCAGCCAAACCGACAGGGTCCACGAAAAACTGTTTTTT | CASSQTDRVHEKLFF
. | TRBJ2-3 | TRBV2 | once | 13 | TGTGCCAGCTTCCGGGGGAACACAGATACGCAGTATTTT | CASFRGNTDTQYF
TRBD1 | TRBJ2-3 | TRBV7-2 | . | 19 | TGTGCCAGCAGCTTAGTCAGTAAGACAGGGGGGGGAAGCACAGATACGCAGTATTTT | CASSLVSKTGGGSTDTQYF
TRBD2 | TRBJ2-7 | TRBV4-1 | . | 19 | TGCGCCAGCAGCCAAAGACAAATCAGGGCTAGCGGGGGACCCTACGAGCAGTACTTC | CASSQRQIRASGGPYEQYF
. | TRBJ2-7 | TRBV5-4 | medium-sized | 13 | TGTGCCAGCAGCTCGACAGCCGGGTACGAGCAGTACTTC | CASSSTAGYEQYF
TRBD1 | TRBJ2-3 | TRBV5-6 | few | 15 | TGTGCCAGCACCGGGGGACAGGGTACGACTGATACGCAGTATTTT | CASTGGQGTTDTQYF
. | TRBJ2-7 | TRBV10-3 | few | 13 | TGTGCCACGTCGGGGGGCGGGGACTACGAGCAGTACTTC | CATSGGGDYEQYF
. | TRBJ2-7 | TRBV10-3 | once | 12 | TGTGCCATCAGCTTGACAGGTAACGAGCAGTACTTC | CAISLTGNEQYF
. | TRBJ2-5 | TRBV28 | once | 14 | TGTGCCAGCAGTACCAACAGGGGAGGTGAGACCCAGTACTTC | CASSTNRGGETQYF
TRBD1 | TRBJ2-3 | TRBV7-3 | once | 15 | TGTGCCAGCAGCCAACTGGGACAGGGGGCAGATACGCAGTATTTT | CASSQLGQGADTQYF
. | TRBJ2-2 | TRBV5-4 | . | 13 | TGTGCCAGCAGCCCCATTCGGGACGGGGAGCTGTTTTTT | CASSPIRDGELFF
. | TRBJ1-4 | TRBV28 | . | 13 | TGTGCCAGCCTGCGGGGTGAGGACCGGTGGCTGTTTTTT | CASLRGEDRWLFF
. | TRBJ1-2 | TRBV7-9 | . | 14 | TGTGCCAGCAGCCCCTCCGGGACTAACTATGGCTACACCTTC | CASSPSGTNYGYTF
TRBD1 | TRBJ1-1 | TRBV14 | . | 14 | TGTGCCAGCAGTCGGACAGGCATGAACACTGAAGCTTTCTTT | CASSRTGMNTEAFF
. | TRBJ2-7 | TRBV7-2 | . | 14 | TGTGCCAGCAGCTTAGCACAGGGTTTCTACGAGCAGTACTTC | CASSLAQGFYEQYF
TRBD2 | TRBJ2-3 | TRBV7-2 | . | 15 | TGTGCCAGCAGCTTACAAGCGGGGCTGACAGATACGCAGTATTTT | CASSLQAGLTDTQYF
TRBD1 | TRBJ1-6 | TRBV3-1/TRBV3-2 | many | 15 | TGTGCCAGCAGCCGGTTGACAGGGGGAGGCTCACCCCTCCACTTT | CASSRLTGGGSPLHF